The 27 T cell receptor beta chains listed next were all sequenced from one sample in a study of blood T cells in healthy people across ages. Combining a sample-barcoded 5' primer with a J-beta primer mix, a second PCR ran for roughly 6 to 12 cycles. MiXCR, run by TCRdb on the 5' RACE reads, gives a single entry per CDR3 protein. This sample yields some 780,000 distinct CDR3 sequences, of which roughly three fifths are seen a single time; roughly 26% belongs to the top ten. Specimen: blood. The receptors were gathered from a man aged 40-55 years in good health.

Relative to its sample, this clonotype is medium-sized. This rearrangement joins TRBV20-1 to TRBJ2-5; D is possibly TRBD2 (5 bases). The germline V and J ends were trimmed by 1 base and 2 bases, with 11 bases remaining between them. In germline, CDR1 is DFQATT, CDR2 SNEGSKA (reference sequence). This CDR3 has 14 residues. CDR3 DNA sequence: TGCAGTGCTAGAGGGGCGGAGGCGCAAGAGACCCAGTACTTC. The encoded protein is CSARGAEAQETQYF.

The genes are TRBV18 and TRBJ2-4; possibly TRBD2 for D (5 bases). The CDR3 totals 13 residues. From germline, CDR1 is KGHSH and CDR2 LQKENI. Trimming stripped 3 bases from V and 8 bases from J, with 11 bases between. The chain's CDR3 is CASSPIEGDIQYF. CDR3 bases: TGTGCCAGCTCACCGATTGAGGGAGACATTCAGTACTTC.

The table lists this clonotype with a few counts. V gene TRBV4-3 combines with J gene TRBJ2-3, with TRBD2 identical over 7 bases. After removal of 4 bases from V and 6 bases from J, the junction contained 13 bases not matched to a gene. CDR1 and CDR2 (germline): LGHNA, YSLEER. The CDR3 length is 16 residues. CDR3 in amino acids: CASSPRVAGEGDTQYF. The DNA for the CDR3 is TGCGCCAGCAGCCCGCGGGTTGCGGGAGAGGGTGATACGCAGTATTTT.

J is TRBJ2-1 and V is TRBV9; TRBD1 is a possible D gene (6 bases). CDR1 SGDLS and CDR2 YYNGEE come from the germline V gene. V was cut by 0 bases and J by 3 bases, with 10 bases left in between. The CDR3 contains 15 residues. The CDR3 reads CASSVGGPYYNEQFF. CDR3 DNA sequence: TGTGCCAGCAGCGTAGGGGGGCCGTACTACAATGAGCAGTTCTTC.

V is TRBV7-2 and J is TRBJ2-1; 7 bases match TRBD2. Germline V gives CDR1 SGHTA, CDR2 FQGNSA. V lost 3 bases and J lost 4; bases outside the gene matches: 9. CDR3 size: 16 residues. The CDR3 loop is CASSLYRDYPYNEQFF. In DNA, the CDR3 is TGTGCCAGCAGCTTGTATCGGGACTACCCATACAATGAGCAGTTCTTC.

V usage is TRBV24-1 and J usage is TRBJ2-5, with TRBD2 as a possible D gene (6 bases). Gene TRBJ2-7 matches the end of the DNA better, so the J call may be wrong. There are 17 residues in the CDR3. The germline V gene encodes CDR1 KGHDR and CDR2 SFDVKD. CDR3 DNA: TGTGCCACCAGCCCGGGACTCGGCGGACTTCACTCCTACGAGCAGTACTTC. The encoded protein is CATSPGLGGLHSYEQYF.

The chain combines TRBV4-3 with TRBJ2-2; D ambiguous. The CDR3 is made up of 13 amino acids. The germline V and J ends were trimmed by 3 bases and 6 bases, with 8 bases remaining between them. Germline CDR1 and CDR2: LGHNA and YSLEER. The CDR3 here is CASSQGSAGELFF. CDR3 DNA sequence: TGCGCCAGCAGCCAGGGTTCTGCCGGGGAGCTGTTTTTT.

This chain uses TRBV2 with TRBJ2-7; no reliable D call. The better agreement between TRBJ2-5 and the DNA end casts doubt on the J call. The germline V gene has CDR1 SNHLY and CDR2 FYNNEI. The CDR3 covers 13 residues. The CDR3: CASSRDLGETQYF. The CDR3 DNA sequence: TGTGCCAGCAGTAGGGATCTCGGGGAGACCCAGTACTTC.

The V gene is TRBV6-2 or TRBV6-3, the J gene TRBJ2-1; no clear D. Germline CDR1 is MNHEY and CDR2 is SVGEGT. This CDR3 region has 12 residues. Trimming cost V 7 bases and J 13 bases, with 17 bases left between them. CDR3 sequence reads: CASTSVALRQFF. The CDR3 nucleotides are TGTGCCAGCACGTCGGTAGCCCTACGACAGTTCTTC.

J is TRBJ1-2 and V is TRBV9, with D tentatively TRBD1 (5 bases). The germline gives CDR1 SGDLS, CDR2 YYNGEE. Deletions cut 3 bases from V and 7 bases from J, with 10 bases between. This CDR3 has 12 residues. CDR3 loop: CASSAEGCGYTF. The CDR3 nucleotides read TGTGCCAGCAGCGCTGAGGGGTGTGGCTACACCTTC.

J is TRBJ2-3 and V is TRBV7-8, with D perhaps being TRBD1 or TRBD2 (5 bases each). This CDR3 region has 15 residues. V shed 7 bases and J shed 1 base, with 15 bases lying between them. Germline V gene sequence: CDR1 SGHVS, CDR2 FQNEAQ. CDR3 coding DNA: TGTGCCAGCACCCTAGGGGCCGGGGGCACAGATACGCAGTATTTT. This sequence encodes CASTLGAGGTDTQYF.

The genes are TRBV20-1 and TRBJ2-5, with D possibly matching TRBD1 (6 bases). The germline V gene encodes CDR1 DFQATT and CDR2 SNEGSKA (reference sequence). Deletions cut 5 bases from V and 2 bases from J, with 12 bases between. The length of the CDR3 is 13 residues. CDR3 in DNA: TGCAGTGCTGATACAGGGATTCAAGAGACCCAGTACTTC. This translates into CSADTGIQETQYF.

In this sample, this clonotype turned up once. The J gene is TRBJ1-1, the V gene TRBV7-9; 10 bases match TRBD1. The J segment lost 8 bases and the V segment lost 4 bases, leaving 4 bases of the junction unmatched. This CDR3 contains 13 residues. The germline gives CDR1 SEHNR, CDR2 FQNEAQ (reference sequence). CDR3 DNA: TGTGCCAGCAGCTCAAGACAGGGGGCAGAAGCTTTCTTT. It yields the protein CASSSRQGAEAFF.

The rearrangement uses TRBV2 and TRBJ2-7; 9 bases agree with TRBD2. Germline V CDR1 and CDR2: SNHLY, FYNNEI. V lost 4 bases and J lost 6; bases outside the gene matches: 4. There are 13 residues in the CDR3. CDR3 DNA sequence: TGTGCCAGCAGTGTGCGGGGGGGAGCCGAGCAGTACTTC. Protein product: CASSVRGGAEQYF.

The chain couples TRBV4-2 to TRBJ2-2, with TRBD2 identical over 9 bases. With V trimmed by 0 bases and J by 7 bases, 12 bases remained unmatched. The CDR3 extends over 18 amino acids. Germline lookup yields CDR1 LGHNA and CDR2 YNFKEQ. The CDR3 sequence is CASSQDQAGGIGGGELFF. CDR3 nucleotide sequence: TGTGCCAGCAGCCAAGACCAAGCGGGGGGAATTGGTGGCGGGGAGCTGTTTTTT.

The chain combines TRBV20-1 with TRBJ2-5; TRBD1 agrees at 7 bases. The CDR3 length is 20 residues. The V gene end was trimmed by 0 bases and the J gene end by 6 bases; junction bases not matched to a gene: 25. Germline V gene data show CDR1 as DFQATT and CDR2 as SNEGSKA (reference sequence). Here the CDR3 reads CSARDLRGRGLGSASKTQYF. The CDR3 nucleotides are TGCAGTGCTAGAGATCTAAGGGGAAGGGGGCTAGGAAGCGCTTCAAAGACCCAGTACTTC.

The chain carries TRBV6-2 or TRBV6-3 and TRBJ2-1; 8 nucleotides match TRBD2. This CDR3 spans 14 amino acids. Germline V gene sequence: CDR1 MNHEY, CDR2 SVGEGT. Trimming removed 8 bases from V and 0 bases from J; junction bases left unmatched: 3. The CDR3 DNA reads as TGTGCCAGCGGCAGCGGGAGCTCCTACAATGAGCAGTTCTTC. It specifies CASGSGSSYNEQFF.

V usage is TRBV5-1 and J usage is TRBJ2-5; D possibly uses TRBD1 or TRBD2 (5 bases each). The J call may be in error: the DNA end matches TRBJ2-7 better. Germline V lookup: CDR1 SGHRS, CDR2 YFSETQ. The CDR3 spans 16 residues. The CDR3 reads CANLSGGDAGSYEQYF. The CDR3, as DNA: TGCGCCAACCTTTCTGGTGGGGACGCCGGTTCCTACGAGCAGTACTTC.

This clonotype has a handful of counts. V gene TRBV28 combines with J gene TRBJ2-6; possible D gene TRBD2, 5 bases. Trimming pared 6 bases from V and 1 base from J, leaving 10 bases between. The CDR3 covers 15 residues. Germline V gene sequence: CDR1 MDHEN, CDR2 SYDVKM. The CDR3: CASSEGLSGANVLTF. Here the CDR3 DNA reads TGTGCCAGCAGCGAGGGATTGTCTGGGGCCAACGTCCTGACTTTC. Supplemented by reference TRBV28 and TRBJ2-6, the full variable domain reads DVKVTQSSRYLVKRTGEKVFLECVQDMDHENMFWYRQDPGLGLRLIYFSYDVKMKEKGDIPEGYSVSREKKERFSLILESASTNQTSMYLCASSEGLSGANVLTFGAGSRLTVL.

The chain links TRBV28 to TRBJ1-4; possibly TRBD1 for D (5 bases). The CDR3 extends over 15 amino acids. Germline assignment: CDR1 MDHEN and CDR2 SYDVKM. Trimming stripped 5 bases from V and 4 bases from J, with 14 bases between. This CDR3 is CASSPPGRINEKLFF. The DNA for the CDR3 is TGTGCCAGCAGTCCTCCGGGGCGGATTAATGAAAAACTGTTTTTT.

The CDR3 bases are TGTGCCAGCAGTTTTTTCACAGGGGGCACTGAAGCTTTCTTT. Protein: CASSFFTGGTEAFF. The V gene is TRBV12-3 or TRBV12-4, the J gene TRBJ1-1; 8 bases fit TRBD1. Germline trimming cut 3 bases from V and 4 bases from J; bases unmatched to any gene: 4. This CDR3 has 14 residues.

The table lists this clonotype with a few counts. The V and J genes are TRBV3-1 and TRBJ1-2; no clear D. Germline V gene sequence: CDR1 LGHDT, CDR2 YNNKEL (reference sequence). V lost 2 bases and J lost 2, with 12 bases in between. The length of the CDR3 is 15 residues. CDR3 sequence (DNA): TGTGCCAGCAGCCAAATAAGGACGGCCAACTATGGCTACACCTTC. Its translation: CASSQIRTANYGYTF.

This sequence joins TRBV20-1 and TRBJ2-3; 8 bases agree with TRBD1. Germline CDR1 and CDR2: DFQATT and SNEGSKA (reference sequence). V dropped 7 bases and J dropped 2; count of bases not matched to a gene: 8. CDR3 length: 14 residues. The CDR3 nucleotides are TGCAGTGAAACGACAGGGGAGGTCACAGATACGCAGTATTTT. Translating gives CSETTGEVTDTQYF.

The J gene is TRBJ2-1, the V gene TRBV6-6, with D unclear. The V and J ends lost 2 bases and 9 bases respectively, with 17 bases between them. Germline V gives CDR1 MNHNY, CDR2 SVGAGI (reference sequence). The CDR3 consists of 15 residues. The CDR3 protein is CASSYDDLSYVEQFF. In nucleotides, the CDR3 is TGTGCCAGCAGTTACGACGACTTGTCGTACGTTGAGCAGTTCTTC.

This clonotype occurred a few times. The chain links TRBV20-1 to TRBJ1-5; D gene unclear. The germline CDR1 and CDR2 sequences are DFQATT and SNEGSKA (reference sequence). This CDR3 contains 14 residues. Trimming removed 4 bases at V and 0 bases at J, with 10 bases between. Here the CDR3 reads CSAIVGNSNQPQHF. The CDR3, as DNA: TGCAGTGCTATTGTGGGTAATAGCAATCAGCCCCAGCATTTT.

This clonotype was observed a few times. CDR3 region: CASSLRGPPYYEQYF. The CDR3 DNA follows: TGTGCCAGCAGTTTACGGGGGCCGCCTTACTACGAGCAGTACTTC. The chain has TRBV28 and TRBJ2-7, with D perhaps assigned TRBD1 or TRBD2 (6 bases each). This CDR3 region has 15 residues. The V end was cut by 2 bases, the J end by 3 bases, with 14 bases between. Germline loops: CDR1 MDHEN, CDR2 SYDVKM.

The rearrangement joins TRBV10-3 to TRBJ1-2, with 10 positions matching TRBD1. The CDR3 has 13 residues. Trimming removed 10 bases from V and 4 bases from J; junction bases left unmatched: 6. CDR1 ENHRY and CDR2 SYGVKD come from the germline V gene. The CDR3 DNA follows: TGTGCCAGCATGACAGGGGGCAGCTATGGCTACACCTTC. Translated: CASMTGGSYGYTF.